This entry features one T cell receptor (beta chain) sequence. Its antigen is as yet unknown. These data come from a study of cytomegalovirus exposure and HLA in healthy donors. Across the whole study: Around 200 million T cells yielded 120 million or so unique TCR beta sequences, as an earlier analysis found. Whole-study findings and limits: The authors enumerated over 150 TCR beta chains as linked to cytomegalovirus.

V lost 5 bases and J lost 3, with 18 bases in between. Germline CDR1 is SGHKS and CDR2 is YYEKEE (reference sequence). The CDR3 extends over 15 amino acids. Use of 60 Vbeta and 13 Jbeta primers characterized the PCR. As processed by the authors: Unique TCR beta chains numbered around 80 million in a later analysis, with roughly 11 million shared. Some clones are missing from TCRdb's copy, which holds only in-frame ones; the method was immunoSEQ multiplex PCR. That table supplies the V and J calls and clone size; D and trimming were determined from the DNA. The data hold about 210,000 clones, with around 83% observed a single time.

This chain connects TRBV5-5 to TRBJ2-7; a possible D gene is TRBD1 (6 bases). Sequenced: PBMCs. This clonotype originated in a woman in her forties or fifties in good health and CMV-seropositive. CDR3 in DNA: TGTGCCAGCAGTTCCGGACAGACAAGCGACTACGAGCAGTACTTC. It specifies CASSSGQTSDYEQYF. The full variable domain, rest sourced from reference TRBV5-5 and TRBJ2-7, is DAGVTQSPTHLIKTRGQQVTLRCSPISGHKSVSWYQQVLGQGPQFIFQYYEKEERGRGNFPDRFSARQFPNYSSELNVNALLLGDSALYLCASSSGQTSDYEQYFGPGTRLTVT.